The 32 T cell receptor beta chains below come from one sample, sequenced in a study of T-cell reconstitution after alpha-beta-depleted transplantation in children. Researchers prepared the TCRbeta library using unique molecular identifiers, the study reports. MiXCR, applied by TCRdb to the PCR reads, yields one record per CDR3 protein. The sample contains approximately 240,000 distinct CDR3 sequences, roughly 10% of which appear only once. The sequencing used PBMCs from the stem cell graft donor, collected from the stem cell graft. Receptors originate from a human donor who donated a stem cell graft to a child with acute lymphoblastic leukemia.

The rearrangement joins TRBV5-1 to TRBJ2-5; 9 bases line up with TRBD1. CDR1 and CDR2 (germline): SGHRS, YFSETQ. The CDR3 sequence is 13 residues long. The V gene end was trimmed by 4 bases and the J gene end by 5 bases; junction bases not matched to a gene: 3. The CDR3 DNA reads as TGCGCCAGCAGCACAGGGGGCGGCGAGACCCAGTACTTC. Amino acid sequence: CASSTGGGETQYF.

This clonotype was seen at least ten times. The V and J genes are TRBV24-1 and TRBJ1-1; no clear D gene. Germline-derived CDR1 and CDR2 are KGHDR and SFDVKD. V was pared by 8 bases and J by 7 bases, with 16 bases between. The CDR3 loop spans 13 amino acids. The CDR3 sequence: CATTKEGTLEAFF. CDR3 nucleotide sequence: TGTGCCACCACTAAGGAGGGAACGCTTGAAGCTTTCTTT.

This clonotype was seen ten or more times. The chain uses TRBV29-1 and TRBJ1-2; D unclear. Trimming removed 6 bases from V and 4 bases from J, with 15 bases in between. Germline V gene data show CDR1 as SQVTM and CDR2 as ANQGSEA. CDR3 size: 13 residues. CDR3 coding DNA: TGCAGCGTGAGTGACGTAGGAGCCTATGGCTACACCTTC. Amino acid sequence: CSVSDVGAYGYTF.

This clonotype was counted many times. This chain links TRBV2 with TRBJ1-5; possibly TRBD1 for D (5 bases). The CDR3 extends over 13 amino acids. Germline V gives CDR1 SNHLY, CDR2 FYNNEI. V shed 7 bases and J shed 1 base, with 8 bases lying between them. CDR3 sequence reads: CASTGGSNQPQHF. The DNA of the CDR3 is TGTGCCAGCACGGGGGGAAGCAATCAGCCCCAGCATTTT.

The chain has TRBV7-9 and TRBJ1-2, with unresolved D. The CDR3 totals 16 residues. Looked up from germline, CDR1 is SEHNR and CDR2 is FQNEAQ (reference sequence). V was shortened by 1 base and J by 6 bases, with 18 bases between the two germline ends. The CDR3 here is CASSLGVAGLRHGYTF. CDR3 DNA: TGTGCCAGCAGCTTAGGGGTTGCAGGCTTGAGACATGGCTACACCTTC.

As concerns this clonotype: A read error may be the cause here, since a much bigger clone is one base away. The chain employs TRBV12-3 or TRBV12-4 and TRBJ1-5; D is ambiguous. The CDR3 runs 13 residues. CDR3: CATSFGRNQPQHF. CDR3 in DNA: TGTGCCACCAGTTTTGGCAGGAATCAGCCCCAGCATTTT.

The chain uses TRBV12-3 or TRBV12-4 and TRBJ2-4, with TRBD1 identical over 9 bases. The CDR3 runs 17 residues. Trimming removed 1 base from V and 5 bases from J; junction bases left unmatched: 9. The CDR3 loop reads CASSLGWDGTGQNIQYF. The CDR3 DNA reads TGTGCCAGCAGTTTAGGGTGGGATGGGACAGGGCAAAACATTCAGTACTTC.

This clonotype was picked up a small number of times. The J gene is TRBJ2-7, the V gene TRBV10-3; D gene unclear. The V and J ends lost 4 bases and 0 bases respectively, with 13 bases between them. Germline loops: CDR1 ENHRY, CDR2 SYGVKD. The CDR3 is made up of 15 amino acids. The CDR3 region is CAISGRRINSYEQYF. The CDR3, as DNA: TGTGCCATCAGTGGACGCAGGATCAACTCCTACGAGCAGTACTTC.

This clonotype was counted only a few times. The chain carries TRBV7-2 and TRBJ2-7; 11 bases line up with TRBD2. The germline CDR1 and CDR2 sequences are SGHTA and FQGNSA. The CDR3 is made up of 13 amino acids. The V gene end was trimmed by 8 bases and the J gene end by 5 bases; junction bases not matched to a gene: 5. CDR3: CASSRGLADEQYF. The CDR3 nucleotides are TGTGCCAGCTCTAGGGGACTAGCGGACGAGCAGTACTTC.

This clonotype was seen only a few times. The V and J genes are TRBV20-1 and TRBJ1-1; a possible D gene is TRBD1 (5 bases). The CDR3 is 13 amino acids. Germline V CDR1 and CDR2: DFQATT, SNEGSKA (reference sequence). Deletions cut 5 bases from V and 2 bases from J, with 12 bases between. This CDR3 is CSAVRQSNTEAFF. CDR3 in DNA: TGCAGTGCTGTACGACAGTCAAACACTGAAGCTTTCTTT.

This clonotype was counted many times. The rearrangement uses TRBV11-2 and TRBJ2-1, with TRBD2 matching 12 bases. Germline assignment: CDR1 SGHAT and CDR2 FQNNGV. V was pared by 5 bases and J by 5 bases, with 4 bases of the junction left unmatched. The CDR3 is made up of 15 amino acids. The CDR3 sequence is CASSPRLAGDNEQFF. The CDR3 DNA reads TGTGCCAGCAGCCCCCGACTAGCGGGGGACAATGAGCAGTTCTTC.

This clonotype has ten or more counts. The chain links TRBV5-6 to TRBJ1-2, with no clear D. Trimming pared 0 bases from V and 5 bases from J, leaving 8 bases between. CDR1 is SGHDT and CDR2 is YYEEEE in the germline V gene. The CDR3 has 13 amino acids. Here the CDR3 DNA reads TGTGCCAGCAGCTTGGGGGGTCAGTATGGCTACACCTTC. This encodes CASSLGGQYGYTF.

The sample holds many counts of this clonotype. This chain links TRBV4-3 with TRBJ2-7; TRBD2 is a possible D gene (5 bases). The CDR3 runs 15 residues. Germline assignment: CDR1 LGHNA and CDR2 YSLEER. V lost 0 bases and J lost 0, with 9 bases in between. CDR3 protein: CASSQDKDFSYEQYF. The CDR3 region has the DNA TGCGCCAGCAGCCAAGATAAGGACTTCTCCTACGAGCAGTACTTC.

The sample holds many counts of this clonotype. The chain employs TRBV7-8 and TRBJ2-7, with D tentatively TRBD2 (6 bases). Germline CDR1 is SGHVS and CDR2 is FQNEAQ. Trimming removed 8 bases at V and 6 bases at J, with 14 bases between. The CDR3 spans 12 residues. CDR3 DNA sequence: TGTGCCAGCGGAGGGGTCGTCGGCGAGCAGTACTTC. Protein product: CASGGVVGEQYF.

This clonotype was recorded a few times. The chain joins TRBV20-1 to TRBJ2-4; TRBD2 aligns across 8 bases. The CDR3 spans 13 residues. Trimming removed 5 bases from V and 6 bases from J; junction bases left unmatched: 6. CDR1 is DFQATT and CDR2 is SNEGSKA in the germline V gene (reference sequence). In DNA form, the CDR3 reads TGCAGTGCTCACGGGGGGGAGATAAACATTCAGTACTTC. Translated: CSAHGGEINIQYF.

This sequence joins TRBV20-1 and TRBJ2-3; 8 nucleotides match TRBD2. CDR3 length equals 13 residues. CDR1 DFQATT and CDR2 SNEGSKA come from the germline V gene (reference sequence). J was trimmed by 1 base and V by 7 bases; bases with no gene match: 4. For the CDR3, the DNA is TGCAGTGTCGGGCGGGGGGGCACAGATACGCAGTATTTT. Its protein is CSVGRGGTDTQYF.

This clonotype was seen at least ten times. The rearrangement uses TRBV5-1 and TRBJ2-3, with TRBD2 matching over 8 bases. Per the germline V gene, CDR1 is SGHRS and CDR2 is YFSETQ. There are 19 residues in the CDR3. V lost 4 bases to trimming and J lost 3 bases; unmatched junction nucleotides: 19. As DNA, the CDR3 is TGCGCCAGCAGCGCAGAAGGAGCGGGGGCCCCCGGAGGGACAGATACGCAGTATTTT. The encoded protein is CASSAEGAGAPGGTDTQYF.

This clonotype was counted only a few times. The V and J genes are TRBV29-1 and TRBJ2-7, with D uncertain. CDR1 SQVTM and CDR2 ANQGSEA come from the germline V gene. Trimming stripped 4 bases from V and 0 bases from J, with 10 bases between. CDR3 length equals 13 residues. The CDR3 region has the DNA TGCAGCGTTGGAACAGAGAGCTCCTACGAGCAGTACTTC. Translated: CSVGTESSYEQYF.

This clonotype was picked up many times. CDR3 DNA: TGCGCCAGCAGGCGGGACTACCAAGAGACCCAGTACTTC. Translated: CASRRDYQETQYF. The chain employs TRBV5-1 and TRBJ2-5, with a weak D call TRBD2 (6 bases). CDR1 is SGHRS and CDR2 is YFSETQ in the germline V gene. CDR3 size: 13 residues. V lost 5 bases and J 0 bases, leaving 8 bases between the germline ends.

This clonotype has a handful of counts. CDR3 nucleotides: TGTGCCAGCAGCGTAGGGGCGGGGGGGCCCTACGAGCAGTACTTC. It encodes CASSVGAGGPYEQYF. V usage is TRBV9 and J usage is TRBJ2-7; 9 nucleotides match TRBD2. Germline trimming cut 0 bases from V and 2 bases from J; bases unmatched to any gene: 3. This CDR3 region has 15 residues. Germline V gene data show CDR1 as SGDLS and CDR2 as YYNGEE.

There are a few counts of this clonotype. The chain is built from TRBV6-2 or TRBV6-3 and TRBJ1-5, with unresolved D. Germline V gives CDR1 MNHEY, CDR2 SVGEGT. V was cut by 2 bases and J by 7 bases, with 6 bases left in between. The CDR3 loop spans 12 amino acids. The CDR3 sequence is CASSYPGQPQHF. For the CDR3, the DNA is TGTGCCAGCAGTTACCCCGGACAGCCCCAGCATTTT.

This clonotype was seen at least ten times. The chain employs TRBV12-3 or TRBV12-4 and TRBJ1-1, with D possibly being TRBD1 (6 bases). The CDR3 loop spans 15 amino acids. V dropped 6 bases and J dropped 0 bases, with 14 bases sitting between them. As DNA, the CDR3 is TGTGCCAGCAGCCCAGAGGACAGTATGAACACTGAAGCTTTCTTT. It specifies CASSPEDSMNTEAFF.

This clonotype was observed many times. This sequence joins TRBV7-6 and TRBJ1-3, with D hard to call. CDR3 size: 18 residues. CDR1 and CDR2 (germline): SGHVS, FNYEAQ. Trimming pared 1 base from V and 0 bases from J, leaving 16 bases between. CDR3: CASSLEGGSPVSGNTIYF. DNA for the CDR3: TGTGCCAGCAGCTTAGAGGGTGGCAGCCCTGTCTCTGGAAACACCATATATTTT.

Only a few counts were recorded for this clonotype. The gene calls are TRBV20-1 and TRBJ1-1; D is ambiguous. The V gene lost 6 bases and the J gene lost 0 bases, with 17 bases spanning the gap. This CDR3 has 15 residues. Germline V lookup: CDR1 DFQATT, CDR2 SNEGSKA (reference sequence). The CDR3 coding sequence is TGCAGTGCATGGTTTTCAGCTGTATTGAACACTGAAGCTTTCTTT. Translated: CSAWFSAVLNTEAFF.

This clonotype was seen a few times. The rearrangement links TRBV6-5 to TRBJ2-2, with no clear D. V dropped 3 bases and J dropped 5 bases, with 10 bases sitting between them. Looked up from germline, CDR1 is MNHEY and CDR2 is SVGAGI. CDR3 length: 14 residues. DNA of the CDR3: TGTGCCAGCAGTTATGTCAGCTTAACCGGGGAGCTGTTTTTT. This sequence encodes CASSYVSLTGELFF.

At least ten counts were recorded for this clonotype. The J gene is TRBJ1-1, the V gene TRBV10-3; D not certain. The CDR3 extends over 14 amino acids. The germline CDR1 and CDR2 sequences are ENHRY and SYGVKD. V was pared by 9 bases and J by 4 bases, with 18 bases between. CDR3 nucleotides: TGTGCCATAGCGGCAGGTGGGGTATCCACTGAAGCTTTCTTT. It is translated as CAIAAGGVSTEAFF.

This clonotype has more than one count but fewer than ten. This rearrangement joins TRBV4-1 to TRBJ2-2; 10 nucleotides agree with TRBD1. V was pared by 1 base and J by 4 bases, with 6 bases of the junction left unmatched. Germline lookup yields CDR1 MGHRA and CDR2 YSYEKL. The CDR3 runs to 17 residues. CDR3 coding DNA: TGCGCCAGCAGCCAAGTGGCGGGACAGGGGACCACCGGGGAGCTGTTTTTT. It encodes CASSQVAGQGTTGELFF.

This clonotype turned up a few times. This rearrangement joins TRBV7-9 to TRBJ1-2; D remains unclear. The ends were cut back, 1 base at V and 6 bases at J, with 6 bases in the middle. Germline V gene data show CDR1 as SEHNR and CDR2 as FQNEAQ (reference sequence). This CDR3 region has 12 residues. In nucleotides, the CDR3 is TGTGCCAGCAGCTTAGATTTGGATGGCTACACCTTC. The encoded protein is CASSLDLDGYTF.

This clonotype turned up a few times. This chain connects TRBV11-2 to TRBJ2-1, with 10 bases aligning to TRBD2. Germline CDR1 SGHAT, CDR2 FQNNGV. V was pared by 8 bases and J by 3 bases, with 7 bases of the junction left unmatched. The CDR3 sequence is 15 residues long. In DNA form, the CDR3 reads TGTGCCAGCGCGAGCGGGGGGGCGATCTACAATGAGCAGTTCTTC. Translated, it gives CASASGGAIYNEQFF.

This clonotype has just a few counts. This rearrangement joins TRBV12-3 or TRBV12-4 to TRBJ2-2, with a possible D match to TRBD1 (6 bases). The CDR3 length is 14 residues. Between the trimmed V and J ends, which lost 5 bases and 6 bases, there was a span of 13 bases. This chain's CDR3 is CASSIATGPGELFF. In nucleotides, the CDR3 is TGTGCCAGCAGTATCGCTACAGGGCCCGGGGAGCTGTTTTTT.

Of note for this clonotype: A much larger clone differs from this one at a single base, so this may be a read error. This sequence joins TRBV10-2 and TRBJ1-5; weak D call: TRBD1 (6 bases). CDR1 is WSHSY, CDR2 SAAADI, per germline. The CDR3 is 16 residues long. The CDR3, as DNA: TGCGCCAGCAGTGAGTCGGAGGGGGTGGGGTATCAGCCCCACCATTTT. Protein: CASSESEGVGYQPHHF.

This clonotype was detected a few times. A junction boundary mismatches the germline segment, possibly from a read error. This chain connects TRBV20-1 to TRBJ1-2; D not resolved. The V gene's germline CDR1 is DFQATT and CDR2 SNEGSKA (reference sequence). This CDR3 comprises 12 residues. DNA for the CDR3: TGCAGTGCTAGAGATGGTACGACATCCTCGTCTTTC. Protein: CSARDGTTSSSF.